This T cell receptor beta chain is from a study of blood T cell repertoires in COVID-19. Background on the study: Acute and convalescent COVID-19 samples came from the United States, Italy and Spain. PBMCs, B-cell-depleted T cells, or T cells were the source of the cDNA or gDNA that made up the material.

The CDR3 spans 15 residues. The V and J ends lost 2 bases and 9 bases, in that order; junction bases with no gene match: 6. Germline V gives CDR1 SNHLY, CDR2 FYNNEI. This clone came up a few times. As handled by the study authors: It was from reference gene primer amplification that nucleated cell counts were estimated. Using immunoSEQ multiplex PCR, the repertoire was profiled, and TCRdb retains in-frame clones only, with some absent. V and J calls and clone size are those listed in that table; D and trimming were worked out from the DNA. The profile shows about 110,000 clones, 70% to 90% of them singletons.

This TCR derives from a man between 40 and 49 years old with acute or convalescent COVID-19. The gene calls are TRBV2 and TRBJ1-6; 8 positions agree with TRBD1. The sequencing sample was made of peripheral blood. The CDR3 protein is CASSEQGARISPLHF. CDR3 in DNA: TGTGCCAGCAGTGAACAGGGGGCGCGGATTTCACCCCTCCACTTT.